The rows below give T cell receptor beta chains drawn from one sample of a study of cytomegalovirus exposure and HLA in healthy donors. Clones were sequenced by immunoSEQ multiplex PCR, and TCRdb holds only the in-frame ones, with some missing. The sample lists 200,000 or so clones, roughly four fifths occurring once. The source material was PBMCs. The receptor source for this set is a woman aged 40 to 55 in good health and CMV-seronegative. Each CDR3 is given with its conserved first and last residue. Each record gives: J gene, V gene, clone size, D gene, CDR3 protein, CDR3 DNA. A D gene is named only where the DNA matches it firmly. A row's size may be missing; if present it is once, few, many or a size class.

>TRBJ2-5|TRBV4-1|-|-
CASSPLLRETQYF
TGCGCCAGCAGCCCACTCCTCAGGGAGACCCAGTACTTC
>TRBJ2-2|TRBV1|-|-
CTSSQDRGREITGELFF
TGCACCAGCAGCCAAGATCGGGGGAGAGAGATCACCGGGGAGCTGTTTTTT
>TRBJ2-2|TRBV11-2|-|-
CASSLIFGGGSVAGELFF
TGTGCCAGCAGCTTAATTTTCGGGGGCGGGAGTGTCGCCGGGGAGCTGTTTTTT
>TRBJ2-2|TRBV4-1|-|TRBD2
CASSGHLAGNTGELFF
TGCGCCAGCAGCGGACACTTAGCGGGCAACACCGGGGAGCTGTTTTTT
>TRBJ2-1|TRBV10-3|-|TRBD2
CAISGRENAYNEQFF
TGTGCCATCAGTGGGCGGGAGAATGCCTACAATGAGCAGTTCTTC
>TRBJ1-1|TRBV18|-|-
CASSPLYGTKMNTEAFF
TGTGCCAGCTCACCACTATATGGCACGAAAATGAACACTGAAGCTTTCTTT
>TRBJ2-6|TRBV7-2|-|-
CASSFKQVSGANVLTF
TGTGCCAGCAGCTTCAAACAGGTCTCTGGGGCCAACGTCCTGACTTTC
>TRBJ2-5|TRBV11-3|-|TRBD1
CASSSSLPGQGGEETQYF
TGTGCCAGCAGCTCGTCCTTACCCGGACAGGGGGGAGAGGAGACCCAGTACTTC
>TRBJ1-2|TRBV7-9|-|-
CASSFPDSRDNYGYTF
TGTGCCAGCAGTTTTCCGGACAGCAGAGATAACTATGGCTACACCTTC
>TRBJ1-2|TRBV11-2|-|-
CASSPLRGAGVYGYTF
TGTGCCAGCAGCCCCTTACGGGGGGCAGGAGTTTATGGCTACACCTTC
>TRBJ2-7|TRBV7-8|-|TRBD2
CASSGGGSGSHEQYF
TGTGCCAGCAGCGGGGGGGGGAGCGGGAGCCACGAGCAGTACTTC
>TRBJ1-6|TRBV30|-|TRBD1
CAWTQGGYSPLHF
TGTGCCTGGACCCAGGGGGGCTATTCACCCCTCCACTTT
>TRBJ1-2|TRBV5-1|-|TRBD1
CASGKQGNYGYTF
TGCGCCAGCGGAAAACAGGGGAACTATGGCTACACCTTC
>TRBJ1-3|TRBV27|-|TRBD1
CASRAGGSGNTIYF
TGTGCCAGCAGAGCAGGGGGCTCTGGAAACACCATATATTTT
>TRBJ2-1|TRBV30|-|-
CAWSTSPLYNEQFF
TGTGCCTGGAGTACTAGTCCACTCTACAATGAGCAGTTCTTC
>TRBJ1-4|TRBV5-1|-|-
CASSLASFNEKLFF
TGCGCCAGCAGCTTGGCTTCCTTTAATGAAAAACTGTTTTTT
>TRBJ2-7|TRBV19|-|TRBD1
CASSNRQGEQYF
TGTGCCAGTAGTAACAGACAGGGAGAGCAGTACTTC
>TRBJ2-1|TRBV2|-|TRBD1
CASRPRGMEDNEQFF
TGTGCCAGCAGACCCAGGGGGATGGAAGACAATGAGCAGTTCTTC
>TRBJ2-7|TRBV6-5|-|-
CASSYSGGQWFGEQYF
TGTGCCAGCAGTTACTCGGGGGGACAGTGGTTCGGCGAGCAGTACTTC
>TRBJ2-7|TRBV15|-|-
CATSRELRDSRREQYF
TGTGCCACCAGCAGAGAGTTAAGGGACTCCAGGCGCGAGCAGTACTTC
>TRBJ2-7|TRBV7-9|-|TRBD2
CSSSSPGTSPEQYF
TGTTCCAGCAGCTCTCCCGGGACTAGTCCCGAGCAGTACTTC
>TRBJ1-2|TRBV2|-|-
CASSENRTPNGYTF
TGTGCCAGCAGTGAGAACAGGACGCCTAATGGCTACACCTTC
>TRBJ2-7|TRBV11-2|once|TRBD2
CASQAGTLYEQYF
TGTGCCAGCCAAGCGGGGACCCTCTACGAGCAGTACTTC
>TRBJ2-7|TRBV2|-|TRBD2
CASSVETSAPRYF
TGTGCCAGCAGTGTGGAGACTAGCGCACCGCGGTACTTC